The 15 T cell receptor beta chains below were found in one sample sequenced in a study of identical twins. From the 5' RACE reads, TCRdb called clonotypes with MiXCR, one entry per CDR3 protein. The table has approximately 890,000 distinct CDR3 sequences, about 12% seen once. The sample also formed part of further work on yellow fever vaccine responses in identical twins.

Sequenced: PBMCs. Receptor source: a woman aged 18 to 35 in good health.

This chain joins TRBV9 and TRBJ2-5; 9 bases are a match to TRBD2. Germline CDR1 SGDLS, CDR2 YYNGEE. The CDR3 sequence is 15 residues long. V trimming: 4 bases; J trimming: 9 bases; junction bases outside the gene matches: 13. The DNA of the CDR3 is TGTGCCAGCAGCAAGAGCGGGGGGCTGCATGACTCCCAGTACTTC. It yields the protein CASSKSGGLHDSQYF.

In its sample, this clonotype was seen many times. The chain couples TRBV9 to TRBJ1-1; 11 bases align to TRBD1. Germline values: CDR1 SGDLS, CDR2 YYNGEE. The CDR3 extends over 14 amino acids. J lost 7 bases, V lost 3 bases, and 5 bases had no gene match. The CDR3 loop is CASSGGTGGYEAFF. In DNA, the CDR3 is TGTGCCAGCAGCGGAGGGACAGGGGGTTATGAAGCTTTCTTT. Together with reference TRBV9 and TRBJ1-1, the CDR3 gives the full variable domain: DSGVTQTPKHLITATGQRVTLRCSPRSGDLSVYWYQQSLDQGLQFLIQYYNGEERAKGNILERFSAQQFPDLHSELNLSSLELGDSALYFCASSGGTGGYEAFFGQGTRLTVV.

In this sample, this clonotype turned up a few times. This CDR3 reads CSARGTGPSTDTQYF. The CDR3 DNA follows: TGCAGTGCTAGGGGGACAGGCCCTAGCACAGATACGCAGTATTTT. The chain carries TRBV20-1 and TRBJ2-3; 8 bases are shared with TRBD1. The CDR3 runs to 15 residues. Germline V CDR1 and CDR2: DFQATT, SNEGSKA (reference sequence). The ends lost 3 bases at V and 0 bases at J; junction bases unmatched: 5.

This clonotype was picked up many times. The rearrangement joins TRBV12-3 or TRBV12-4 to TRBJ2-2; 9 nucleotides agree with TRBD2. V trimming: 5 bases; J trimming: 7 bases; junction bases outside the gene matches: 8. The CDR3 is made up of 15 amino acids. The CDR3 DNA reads TGTGCCAGCAGTCTGATAGCGGGGGCGGGCGGGGAGCTGTTTTTT. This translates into CASSLIAGAGGELFF.

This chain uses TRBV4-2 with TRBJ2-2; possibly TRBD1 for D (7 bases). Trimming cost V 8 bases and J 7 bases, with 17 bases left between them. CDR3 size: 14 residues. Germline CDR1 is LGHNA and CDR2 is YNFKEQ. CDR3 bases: TGTGCCAGCCGCGGGGACAGTGGTGTCGGGGAGCTGTTTTTT. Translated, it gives CASRGDSGVGELFF.

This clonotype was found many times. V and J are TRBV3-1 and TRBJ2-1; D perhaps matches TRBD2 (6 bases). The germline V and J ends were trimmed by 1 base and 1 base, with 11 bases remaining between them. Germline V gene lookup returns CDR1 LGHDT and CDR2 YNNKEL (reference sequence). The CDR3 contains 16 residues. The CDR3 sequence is CASSQVQRVSYNEQFF. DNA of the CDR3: TGTGCCAGCAGCCAAGTTCAGCGGGTGTCCTACAATGAGCAGTTCTTC.

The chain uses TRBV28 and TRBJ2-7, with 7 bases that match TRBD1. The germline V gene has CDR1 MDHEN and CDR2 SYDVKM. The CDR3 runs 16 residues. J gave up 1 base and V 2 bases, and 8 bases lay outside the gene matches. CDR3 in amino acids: CASSLGTQGQSYEQYF. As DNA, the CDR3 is TGTGCCAGCAGTTTAGGGACACAGGGGCAGTCCTACGAGCAGTACTTC.

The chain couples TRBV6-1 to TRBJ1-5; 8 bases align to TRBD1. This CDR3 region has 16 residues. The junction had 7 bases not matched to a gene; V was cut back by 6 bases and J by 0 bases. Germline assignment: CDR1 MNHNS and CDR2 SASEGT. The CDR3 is CASRRDRGSSNQPQHF. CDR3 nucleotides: TGTGCCAGCAGACGCGACAGGGGAAGTAGCAATCAGCCCCAGCATTTT.

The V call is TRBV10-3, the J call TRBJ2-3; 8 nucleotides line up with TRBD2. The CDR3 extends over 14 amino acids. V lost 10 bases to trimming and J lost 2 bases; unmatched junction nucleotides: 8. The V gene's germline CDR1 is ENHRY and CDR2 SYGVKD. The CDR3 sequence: CATGTSSATDTQYF. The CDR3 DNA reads TGTGCCACAGGGACTAGTTCTGCCACAGATACGCAGTATTTT.

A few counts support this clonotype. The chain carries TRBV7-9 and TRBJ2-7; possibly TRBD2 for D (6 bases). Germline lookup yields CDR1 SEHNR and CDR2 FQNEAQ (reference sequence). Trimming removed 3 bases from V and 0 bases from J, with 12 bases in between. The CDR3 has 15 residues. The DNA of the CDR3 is TGTGCCAGCAGCTTTGGGGGGTTGGCCTCCTACGAGCAGTACTTC. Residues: CASSFGGLASYEQYF.

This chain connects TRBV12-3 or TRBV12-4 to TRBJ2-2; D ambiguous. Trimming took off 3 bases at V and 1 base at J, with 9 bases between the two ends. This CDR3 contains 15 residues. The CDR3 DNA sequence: TGTGCCAGCAGTTTTGGGCCTGTGAACACCGGGGAGCTGTTTTTT. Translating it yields CASSFGPVNTGELFF.

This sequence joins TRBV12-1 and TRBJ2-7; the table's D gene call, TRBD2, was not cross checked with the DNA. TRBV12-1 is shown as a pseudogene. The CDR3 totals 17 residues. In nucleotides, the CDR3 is TGTGCCAGCAGCTTTGGGTCTAGCGGGAGGGCCCCCTACGAGCAGTACTTC. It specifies CASSFGSSGRAPYEQYF.

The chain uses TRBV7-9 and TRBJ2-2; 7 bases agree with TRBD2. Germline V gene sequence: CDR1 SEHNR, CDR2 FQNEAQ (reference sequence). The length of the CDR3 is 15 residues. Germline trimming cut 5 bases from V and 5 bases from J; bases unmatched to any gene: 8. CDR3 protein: CASSPEGLVTGELFF. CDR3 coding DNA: TGTGCCAGCAGCCCAGAAGGACTAGTTACCGGGGAGCTGTTTTTT.

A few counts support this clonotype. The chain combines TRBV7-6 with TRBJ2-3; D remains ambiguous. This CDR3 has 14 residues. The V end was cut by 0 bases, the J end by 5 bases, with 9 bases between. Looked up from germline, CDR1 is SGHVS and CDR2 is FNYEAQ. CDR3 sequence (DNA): TGTGCCAGCAGCTTAGCGCTGATGCTAGATACGCAGTATTTT. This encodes CASSLALMLDTQYF.

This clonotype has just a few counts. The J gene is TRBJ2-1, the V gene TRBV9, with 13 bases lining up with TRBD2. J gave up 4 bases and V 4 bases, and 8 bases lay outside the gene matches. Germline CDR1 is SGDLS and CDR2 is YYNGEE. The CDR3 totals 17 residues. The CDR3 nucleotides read TGTGCCAGCAGCACCAGGACTAGCGGGAGTCTGTACAATGAGCAGTTCTTC. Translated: CASSTRTSGSLYNEQFF.